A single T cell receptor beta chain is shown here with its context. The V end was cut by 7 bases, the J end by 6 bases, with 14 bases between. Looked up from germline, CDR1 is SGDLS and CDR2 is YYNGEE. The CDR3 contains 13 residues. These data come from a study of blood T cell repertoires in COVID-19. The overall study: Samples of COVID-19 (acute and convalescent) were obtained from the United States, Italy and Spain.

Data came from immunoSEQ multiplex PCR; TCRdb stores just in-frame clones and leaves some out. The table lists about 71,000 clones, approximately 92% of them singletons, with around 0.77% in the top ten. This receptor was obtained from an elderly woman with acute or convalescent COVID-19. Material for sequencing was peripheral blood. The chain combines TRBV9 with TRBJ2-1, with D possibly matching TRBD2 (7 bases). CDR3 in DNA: TGTGCCAGCTCCGCGGGGGCTATCAATGAGCAGTTCTTC. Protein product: CASSAGAINEQFF.